This T cell receptor beta chain was found in a study of T cell repertoires in cytomegalovirus infection. General study results and limits: Pooled public TCR beta family frequency picked out CMV carriers with the relevant HLA.

The germline gives CDR1 SQVTM, CDR2 ANQGSEA. CDR3 length: 13 residues. J was trimmed by 10 bases and V by 3 bases; bases with no gene match: 9. For this clonotype: No antigen is known for it.

TCRdb redid the calling of the reads with MiXCR, one entry per CDR3 protein. The data show 150,000 to 200,000 distinct CDR3 sequences, with roughly a fifth seen just once and less than 3.5% held by the top ten. The genes are TRBV29-1 and TRBJ1-1, with 9 bases that match TRBD1. This receptor was obtained from a human donor in good health (CMV status not recorded). Some clones in this sample may be carry-over from other donors' samples. Source material: PBMCs. In DNA form, the CDR3 reads TGCAGCGTTGACGACTGGACAGGGGTGGGAGCTTTCTTT. Its translation: CSVDDWTGVGAFF.